The 5 T cell receptor beta chains below come from one sample, sequenced in a study of shared clonotypes between healthy human individuals. Sequenced by immunoSEQ multiplex PCR; TCRdb stores in-frame clones only, minus some. The sample lists about 2.4 million clones; approximately 92% were seen once. Sample: naive CD4+ T cells sorted from blood. Subset denoted: CD45RA+ positively selected. The receptors were sampled from a man aged 18-30 years in good health.

Concerning this clone: This specimen includes other DNA sequences encoding the same CDR3. This sequence joins TRBV5-1 and TRBJ2-2; D perhaps matches TRBD1 (6 bases). V lost 2 bases, J lost 7 bases, and 9 bases lay in between. The germline V gene has CDR1 SGHRS and CDR2 YFSETQ. The CDR3 spans 13 residues. CDR3 DNA: TGCGCCAGCAGCTTACAGGGAAGCGGGGAGCTGTTTTTT. Translation gives CASSLQGSGELFF.

Points on this clone: Other DNA sequences of this sample code for an identical CDR3. This CDR3 is CASSGRQGWNTEAFF. DNA of the CDR3: TGTGCCAGCAGTGGGAGACAGGGGTGGAACACTGAAGCTTTCTTT. This chain uses TRBV25-1 with TRBJ1-1; 8 bases fit TRBD1. In germline, CDR1 is MGHDK, CDR2 SYGVNS. V dropped 4 bases and J dropped 1; count of bases not matched to a gene: 5. The CDR3 extends over 15 amino acids.

The chain carries TRBV9 and TRBJ2-7, with D possibly being TRBD1 or TRBD2 (5 bases each). The CDR3 covers 15 residues. V dropped 1 base and J dropped 3 bases, with 14 bases sitting between them. The V gene's germline CDR1 is SGDLS and CDR2 YYNGEE. As DNA, the CDR3 is TGTGCCAGCAGCGTATTGGGGACCGCCGGCTACGAGCAGTACTTC. Encoded protein: CASSVLGTAGYEQYF.

The chain carries TRBV11-2 and TRBJ2-1; TRBD2 matches 13 bases. In germline, CDR1 is SGHAT, CDR2 FQNNGV. The CDR3 runs to 16 residues. Germline trimming cut 5 bases from V and 6 bases from J; bases unmatched to any gene: 7. This CDR3 is CASSTLWTSGSNEQFF. The CDR3 region has the DNA TGTGCCAGCAGCACCCTATGGACTAGCGGGAGCAATGAGCAGTTCTTC.

The rearrangement uses TRBV6-4 and TRBJ2-1, with 10 bases fitting TRBD2. V gave up 3 bases and J gave up 7 bases; unmatched junction bases: 6. The V gene's germline CDR1 is MRHNA and CDR2 SNTAGT. The CDR3 runs to 15 residues. The CDR3 sequence is CASSESSGSRNEQFF. The CDR3 DNA is TGTGCCAGCAGTGAATCTAGCGGGAGTCGGAATGAGCAGTTCTTC.